What follows are 6 T cell receptor beta chains derived from one specimen sequenced in a study of blood T cell repertoires in COVID-19. This table comes from immunoSEQ multiplex PCR, and its TCRdb copy is limited to in-frame clones, with some not included. The sample lists around 160,000 clones, roughly four fifths occurring once. Material for sequencing was peripheral blood. Source of these receptors: a human donor in a cohort sampled during active COVID-19.

The chain links TRBV11-1 to TRBJ2-4, with D possibly being TRBD1 (6 bases). The CDR3 totals 15 residues. Germline V gene sequence: CDR1 SGHAT, CDR2 FQDESV (reference sequence). Trimming shortened V by 8 bases and J by 1 base, and 15 bases separated the two germline ends. DNA of the CDR3: TGTGCCAGCTCCGAGGGGGAGAGGGCCAAAAACATTCAGTACTTC. Residues: CASSEGERAKNIQYF.

The gene calls are TRBV5-1 and TRBJ2-2; 7 nucleotides agree with TRBD1. The V gene's germline CDR1 is SGHRS and CDR2 YFSETQ. The CDR3 is 14 residues long. V shed 0 bases, J shed 5 bases, and the junction held 1 base outside the gene matches. CDR3 coding DNA: TGCGCCAGCAGCTTGGCGACAGGGACCGGGGAGCTGTTTTTT. This sequence encodes CASSLATGTGELFF.

This clone occurred a few times. The CDR3 loop reads CASSQDVGQGNRPLHF. CDR3 DNA: TGCGCCAGCAGCCAAGACGTGGGACAGGGCAATAGGCCCCTCCACTTT. This chain links TRBV4-1 with TRBJ1-6, with 9 bases identical to TRBD1. The V segment lost 0 bases and the J segment 13 bases; nucleotides outside the gene matches: 10. CDR1 and CDR2 (germline): MGHRA, YSYEKL. The CDR3 extends over 16 amino acids.

V and J are TRBV3-1 (or the pseudogene TRBV3-2) and TRBJ2-2; TRBD2 might be the D (6 bases). The CDR3 sequence is 16 residues long. CDR1 is LGHDT and CDR2 is YNNKEL in the germline V gene (reference sequence). The V end lost 2 bases, the J end lost 7 bases, and 17 bases lay between the germline ends. The DNA for the CDR3 is TGTGCCAGCAGCCAATCTAACGGGAGATTAGGCGGGGAGCTGTTTTTT. Encoded protein: CASSQSNGRLGGELFF.

The chain combines TRBV7-2 with TRBJ1-1, with D possibly being TRBD1 (6 bases). The CDR3 contains 14 residues. Looked up from germline, CDR1 is SGHTA and CDR2 is FQGNSA. Trimming pared 3 bases from V and 0 bases from J, leaving 8 bases between. CDR3 protein: CASSFQGMNTEAFF. CDR3 in DNA: TGTGCCAGCAGCTTCCAGGGGATGAACACTGAAGCTTTCTTT.

This clone appeared a single time. The chain joins TRBV13 to TRBJ1-6, with D unclear. Germline V gene sequence: CDR1 PRHDT, CDR2 FYEKMQ (reference sequence). The CDR3 sequence is 20 residues long. V was pared by 0 bases and J by 8 bases, with 26 bases between. CDR3 sequence reads: CASSLGAAGSVDGGYSPLHF. The CDR3 nucleotides are TGTGCCAGCAGCTTAGGGGCCGCGGGTTCGGTCGACGGTGGTTATTCACCCCTCCACTTT.